Following are 32 T cell receptor beta chains from one sample sequenced in a study of T cells in localized non-small cell lung cancer. Sequenced by immunoSEQ multiplex PCR; TCRdb stores in-frame clones only, minus some. The table shows approximately 31,000 clones, with 85% to 90% occurring only once. The sample here was peripheral blood, taken before any cancer treatment. These TCRs come from a male donor at least 60 years old with stage III lung adenocarcinoma.

This rearrangement joins TRBV6-6 to TRBJ1-5; 7 bases align to TRBD1. V dropped 6 bases and J dropped 0; count of bases not matched to a gene: 8. The CDR3 contains 16 residues. Germline CDR1 reads MNHNY; CDR2 reads SVGAGI (reference sequence). Here the CDR3 DNA reads TGTGCCAGCAGGAGAGACAGGGTGGTTAGCAATCAGCCCCAGCATTTT. Protein sequence: CASRRDRVVSNQPQHF.

The chain is built from TRBV11-3 and TRBJ2-3; no clear D. Trimming shortened V by 5 bases and J by 4 bases, and 7 bases separated the two germline ends. CDR3 length equals 12 residues. The germline CDR1 and CDR2 sequences are SGHNT and YENEEA. The CDR3 is CASSATSDTQYF. The CDR3 bases are TGTGCCAGCAGCGCCACATCAGATACGCAGTATTTT.

This clone was seen a few times. The chain uses TRBV28 and TRBJ1-1; tentative D call: TRBD1 (6 bases). V lost 4 bases to trimming and J lost 6 bases, with 12 bases between them. The germline CDR1 and CDR2 sequences are MDHEN and SYDVKM. This CDR3 has 13 amino acids. In DNA form, the CDR3 reads TGTGCCAGCAGTTATGCACAGGGTCCTGAAGCTTTCTTT. Protein product: CASSYAQGPEAFF.

This chain joins TRBV7-2 and TRBJ1-2, with D possibly TRBD1 on 6 matching bases. This CDR3 region has 15 residues. Germline V lookup: CDR1 SGHTA, CDR2 FQGNSA. Trimming took 3 bases from V and 4 from J, leaving 15 bases between them. Here the CDR3 reads CASSLDRDFFYGYTF. CDR3 DNA: TGTGCCAGCAGCTTGGACAGAGACTTCTTCTATGGCTACACCTTC.

This clone appeared a single time. This chain joins TRBV29-1 and TRBJ1-3; D gene ambiguous. Germline CDR1 reads SQVTM; CDR2 reads ANQGSEA. With 4 bases removed from V and 0 bases from J, the gap between germline ends came to 13 bases. The CDR3 has 15 amino acids. The CDR3 here is CSVVRRAGSGNTIYF. Here the CDR3 DNA reads TGCAGCGTTGTCCGTCGGGCAGGCTCTGGAAACACCATATATTTT.

The chain carries TRBV9 and TRBJ2-3; possibly TRBD1 for D (5 bases). The V end lost 3 bases, the J end lost 2 bases, and 10 bases lay between the germline ends. The CDR3 contains 14 residues. Per the germline V gene, CDR1 is SGDLS and CDR2 is YYNGEE. The CDR3 loop reads CASSDRQFTDTQYF. The CDR3 DNA reads TGTGCCAGCAGCGACCGACAGTTCACAGATACGCAGTATTTT.

The chain links TRBV6-1 to TRBJ1-5; D ambiguous. V lost 1 base, J lost 2 bases, and 12 bases lay in between. This CDR3 is built from 16 residues. The germline V gene has CDR1 MNHNS and CDR2 SASEGT. The CDR3 sequence: CASSEDRRAGNQPQHF. CDR3 DNA sequence: TGTGCCAGCAGTGAAGACCGCCGAGCGGGCAATCAGCCCCAGCATTTT.

The chain links TRBV6-4 to TRBJ1-5; the D is unclear. CDR1 and CDR2 (germline): MRHNA, SNTAGT. V shed 2 bases and J shed 0 bases, with 5 bases lying between them. This CDR3 spans 14 amino acids. CDR3 protein: CASSDVSSNQPQHF. The CDR3 coding sequence is TGTGCCAGCAGTGACGTCTCTAGCAATCAGCCCCAGCATTTT.

This rearrangement joins TRBV19 to TRBJ2-2; D perhaps matches TRBD1 (5 bases). This CDR3 contains 16 residues. V shed 2 bases and J shed 0 bases, with 10 bases lying between them. The germline V gene has CDR1 LNHDA and CDR2 SQIVND (reference sequence). CDR3: CASSIMAGSNTGELFF. DNA for the CDR3: TGTGCCAGTAGTATAATGGCAGGGTCGAACACCGGGGAGCTGTTTTTT.

The CDR3 nucleotides read TGTGCCACCAGCTTACGGACAGGGCCCCCCGACCTTAACTATGGCTACACCTTC. Its translation is CATSLRTGPPDLNYGYTF. V and J are TRBV15 and TRBJ1-2, with TRBD1 matching 8 bases. The CDR3 totals 18 residues. V shed 5 bases and J 1 base; nucleotides not matched to a gene: 15. Germline V gene lookup returns CDR1 LNHNV and CDR2 YYDKDF (reference sequence).

The gene calls are TRBV28 and TRBJ1-1; D is ambiguous. This CDR3 contains 14 residues. Germline V CDR1 and CDR2: MDHEN, SYDVKM. Trimming took 2 bases from V and 4 from J, leaving 11 bases between them. CDR3 in DNA: TGTGCCAGCAGTTTAAAGCCTTTTAGCACTGAAGCTTTCTTT. Translating it yields CASSLKPFSTEAFF.

This rearrangement joins TRBV7-6 to TRBJ2-1; possibly TRBD1 for D (5 bases). This CDR3 has 16 amino acids. Trimming cost V 4 bases and J 1 base, with 14 bases left between them. Germline values: CDR1 SGHVS, CDR2 FNYEAQ. The DNA for the CDR3 is TGTGCCAGCAGCTCCCAGGGCGTTTGGTCCTACAATGAGCAGTTCTTC. This encodes CASSSQGVWSYNEQFF.

This chain links TRBV9 with TRBJ2-5; D gene uncertain. The V end lost 4 bases, the J end lost 4 bases, and 17 bases lay between the germline ends. Germline loops: CDR1 SGDLS, CDR2 YYNGEE. The CDR3 contains 15 residues. The CDR3 loop reads CASSKSQGLGETQYF. The DNA of the CDR3 is TGTGCCAGCAGCAAATCCCAAGGTTTGGGAGAGACCCAGTACTTC.

The J gene is TRBJ1-5, the V gene TRBV19; D gene uncertain. The CDR3 consists of 14 residues. With 4 bases removed from V and 1 base from J, the gap between germline ends came to 8 bases. CDR1 and CDR2 from the germline V gene are LNHDA and SQIVND (reference sequence). DNA for the CDR3: TGTGCCAGTAGTACGGACCGAAGCAATCAGCCCCAGCATTTT. Its protein product is CASSTDRSNQPQHF.

V usage is TRBV5-1 and J usage is TRBJ2-7; D might be TRBD1 (7 bases). CDR1 and CDR2 (germline): SGHRS, YFSETQ. The V and J ends lost 3 bases and 5 bases respectively, with 15 bases between them. The CDR3 is made up of 14 amino acids. CDR3 sequence: CASSSLGGGNEQYF. CDR3 bases: TGCGCCAGCAGCTCGTTAGGGGGCGGGAACGAGCAGTACTTC. The complete variable domain, with remaining parts taken from reference TRBV5-1 and TRBJ2-7, reads KAGVTQTPRYLIKTRGQQVTLSCSPISGHRSVSWYQQTPGQGLQFLFEYFSETQRNKGNFPGRFSGRQFSNSRSEMNVSTLELGDSALYLCASSSLGGGNEQYFGPGTRLTVT.

V gene TRBV27 combines with J gene TRBJ1-1, with D uncertain. The CDR3 runs to 14 residues. V shed 5 bases and J shed 1 base, with 11 bases lying between them. Germline CDR1 reads MNHEY; CDR2 reads SMNVEV (reference sequence). The CDR3 sequence is CASSLEPQNTEAFF. For the CDR3, the DNA is TGTGCCAGCAGTCTAGAACCTCAGAACACTGAAGCTTTCTTT.

This chain uses TRBV27 with TRBJ2-3; D remains unclear. Germline V gene sequence: CDR1 MNHEY, CDR2 SMNVEV (reference sequence). The CDR3 is made up of 14 amino acids. Trimming took off 7 bases at V and 0 bases at J, with 11 bases between the two ends. CDR3: CASTTWGSTDTQYF. The CDR3 bases are TGTGCCAGCACTACTTGGGGTAGCACAGATACGCAGTATTTT.

CDR3 region: CASSLVRPQGAVSDTQYF. The CDR3, as DNA: TGCGCCAGCAGCTTGGTTCGGCCGCAGGGGGCGGTATCAGATACGCAGTATTTT. The rearrangement links TRBV5-1 to TRBJ2-3; TRBD1 matches at 8 bases. The V and J ends lost 0 bases and 4 bases, in that order; junction bases with no gene match: 13. The CDR3 is 18 residues long. Germline assignment: CDR1 SGHRS and CDR2 YFSETQ. Full variable domain (rest looked up from reference TRBV5-1 and TRBJ2-3): KAGVTQTPRYLIKTRGQQVTLSCSPISGHRSVSWYQQTPGQGLQFLFEYFSETQRNKGNFPGRFSGRQFSNSRSEMNVSTLELGDSALYLCASSLVRPQGAVSDTQYFGPGTRLTVL.

The V and J genes are TRBV6-1 and TRBJ1-2; D ambiguous. Germline V CDR1 and CDR2: MNHNS, SASEGT. The CDR3 sequence is 15 residues long. The V and J ends lost 8 bases and 8 bases respectively, with 24 bases between them. CDR3 sequence (DNA): TGTGCCAGCGCCGGAACTACCCGGGCCGTCGAGGGCTACACCTTC. It is translated as CASAGTTRAVEGYTF.

This clone was seen only a few times. This chain connects TRBV19 to TRBJ1-1; TRBD1 agrees at 7 bases. From germline, CDR1 is LNHDA and CDR2 SQIVND (reference sequence). V shed 4 bases, J shed 5 bases, and the junction held 7 bases outside the gene matches. The CDR3 extends over 14 amino acids. CDR3 nucleotide sequence: TGTGCCAGTAGTACGGTCCCGGGACAGACTGAAGCTTTCTTT. Translated, it gives CASSTVPGQTEAFF.

The chain recombines TRBV5-1 with TRBJ2-2, with 9 bases aligning to TRBD2. Germline CDR1 and CDR2: SGHRS and YFSETQ. The CDR3 loop spans 16 amino acids. The J segment lost 6 bases and the V segment lost 0 bases, leaving 6 bases of the junction unmatched. The DNA of the CDR3 is TGCGCCAGCAGCTTGGGCAGCGGGGGGAGCTCCGGGGAGCTGTTTTTT. This codes for CASSLGSGGSSGELFF.

The chain carries TRBV27 and TRBJ1-3; TRBD1 agrees at 7 bases. CDR3 length: 18 amino acids. Germline CDR1 reads MNHEY; CDR2 reads SMNVEV (reference sequence). After removal of 5 bases from V and 1 base from J, the junction contained 14 bases not matched to a gene. The CDR3 DNA follows: TGTGCCAGCAGTCGACAGGGTGTTCGCTCATATTCTGGAAACACCATATATTTT. The encoded protein is CASSRQGVRSYSGNTIYF.

The V and J genes are TRBV6-1 and TRBJ1-3, with D maybe TRBD1 (5 bases). Germline V gene lookup returns CDR1 MNHNS and CDR2 SASEGT. The ends were cut back, 2 bases at V and 0 bases at J, with 14 bases in the middle. The CDR3 totals 17 residues. The CDR3 DNA is TGTGCCAGCAGTGAATCAGGGTATCGTGACTCTGGAAACACCATATATTTT. It specifies CASSESGYRDSGNTIYF.

CDR3 nucleotide sequence: TGTGCCACCAGCAGAGCTCAGAACACTGAAGCTTTCTTT. It yields the protein CATSRAQNTEAFF. The rearrangement joins TRBV15 to TRBJ1-1, with unresolved D. V dropped 1 base and J dropped 1 base, with 4 bases sitting between them. The CDR3 is made up of 13 amino acids. Germline V gene lookup returns CDR1 LNHNV and CDR2 YYDKDF (reference sequence).

The chain recombines TRBV19 with TRBJ1-5; D uncertain. V was pared by 4 bases and J by 9 bases, with 19 bases between. The CDR3 is 15 residues long. The germline V gene encodes CDR1 LNHDA and CDR2 SQIVND (reference sequence). CDR3 DNA sequence: TGTGCCAGTAGTAATATAAGCTATCAATCATGGCCCCAGCATTTT. Protein product: CASSNISYQSWPQHF.

V usage is TRBV29-1 and J usage is TRBJ1-3; D unclear. Trimming removed 2 bases from V and 0 bases from J, with 17 bases in between. The CDR3 runs 17 residues. Per germline, CDR1 SQVTM and CDR2 ANQGSEA. The CDR3 DNA reads as TGCAGCGTTGAAATTTATGGCCGACTAAACTCTGGAAACACCATATATTTT. Residues: CSVEIYGRLNSGNTIYF.

V is TRBV19 and J is TRBJ2-5; possibly TRBD2 for D (5 bases). Deletions cut 5 bases from V and 5 bases from J, with 12 bases between. This CDR3 spans 13 amino acids. Germline V gene data show CDR1 as LNHDA and CDR2 as SQIVND (reference sequence). The CDR3 DNA follows: TGTGCCAGTAGTGGAGAGGGCTGGGAGACCCAGTACTTC. Protein sequence: CASSGEGWETQYF.

This rearrangement joins TRBV6-5 to TRBJ1-2; TRBD1 aligns across 8 bases. CDR1 and CDR2 from the germline V gene are MNHEY and SVGAGI. Losses at the gene ends were 3 bases for V and 12 bases for J; bases not matched to a gene: 12. The CDR3 length is 14 residues. CDR3 sequence: CASSYPETGAGHTF. CDR3 in DNA: TGTGCCAGCAGTTATCCTGAGACAGGGGCCGGGCACACCTTC.

This chain uses TRBV10-3 with TRBJ2-3; tentatively, D is TRBD1 (5 bases). V was trimmed by 0 bases and J by 4 bases, leaving 5 bases between them. The CDR3 sequence is 13 residues long. Germline loops: CDR1 ENHRY, CDR2 SYGVKD. The CDR3, as DNA: TGTGCCATCAGTGAGTCCAGGGCAGATACGCAGTATTTT. It encodes CAISESRADTQYF.

The chain has TRBV19 and TRBJ2-6, with TRBD2 identical over 8 bases. Losses at the gene ends were 7 bases for V and 0 bases for J; bases not matched to a gene: 8. Germline assignment: CDR1 LNHDA and CDR2 SQIVND (reference sequence). The CDR3 loop spans 17 amino acids. CDR3: CASNDGRVSSGANVLTF. The CDR3 nucleotides are TGTGCCAGTAACGACGGGAGGGTTAGCTCTGGGGCCAACGTCCTGACTTTC.

The chain is built from TRBV28 and TRBJ2-3, with D possibly matching TRBD1 (5 bases). Trimming left V 2 bases short and J 9 bases short, with 12 bases between. The CDR3 contains 13 residues. Germline-derived CDR1 and CDR2 are MDHEN and SYDVKM. The CDR3 sequence is CASSLPGQGTQYF. The CDR3, as DNA: TGTGCCAGCAGTTTACCTGGGCAGGGAACGCAGTATTTT.

The genes are TRBV27 and TRBJ2-4; 8 nucleotides align to TRBD2. Germline V CDR1 and CDR2: MNHEY, SMNVEV (reference sequence). Trimming removed 6 bases from V and 2 bases from J; junction bases left unmatched: 9. The CDR3 is 16 residues long. CDR3 in amino acids: CASSGAGVESKNIQYF. As DNA, the CDR3 is TGTGCCAGCAGCGGAGCGGGAGTTGAGTCCAAAAACATTCAGTACTTC.